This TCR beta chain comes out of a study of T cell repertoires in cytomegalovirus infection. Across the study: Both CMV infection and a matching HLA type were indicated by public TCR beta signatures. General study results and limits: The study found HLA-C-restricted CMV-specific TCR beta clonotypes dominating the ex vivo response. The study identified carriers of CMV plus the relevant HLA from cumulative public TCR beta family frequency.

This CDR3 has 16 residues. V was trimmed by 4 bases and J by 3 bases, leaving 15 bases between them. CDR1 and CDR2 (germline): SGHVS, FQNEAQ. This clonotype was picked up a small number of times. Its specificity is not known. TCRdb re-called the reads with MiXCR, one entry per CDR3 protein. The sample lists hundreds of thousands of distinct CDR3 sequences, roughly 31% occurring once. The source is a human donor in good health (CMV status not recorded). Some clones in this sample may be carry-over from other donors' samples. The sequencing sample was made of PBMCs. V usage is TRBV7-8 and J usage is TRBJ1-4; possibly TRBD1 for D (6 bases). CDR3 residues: CASSSILEGANEKLFF. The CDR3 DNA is TGTGCCAGCAGCTCAATCCTAGAGGGGGCTAATGAAAAACTGTTTTTT.